This TCR beta chain was found in a study of CD8 T cells in ankylosing spondylitis. Study outcomes and limitations: A TCR beta motif of under ten highly homologous variants appeared characteristic of ankylosing spondylitis blood.

TCRdb re-called the 5' RACE reads through MiXCR, storing one row per CDR3 protein. Of about 240,000 distinct CDR3 sequences detected, under 30% appear once; the ten largest clones hold 0.5% to 0.65%. Points on this clonotype: As yet, its antigen is unknown.

From germline, CDR1 is MRHNA and CDR2 SNTAGT. The CDR3 runs 18 residues. Germline trimming cut 11 bases from V and 0 bases from J; bases unmatched to any gene: 13. V gene TRBV6-4 combines with J gene TRBJ2-1; 13 bases fit TRBD2. The specimen sequenced was blood, either unsorted or a sorted T cell fraction (not recorded which). The clonotype was recovered from a male donor with ankylosing spondylitis or in good health (not recorded which). The DNA of the CDR3 is TGTGCCGCCAAGACTAGCGGGGGGCCCGAACCCTCCTACAATGAGCAGTTCTTC. Its translation is CAAKTSGGPEPSYNEQFF.